These T cell receptor beta chains were read from a single sample in a study of human T cells and chemical hapten exposure. In TCRdb, the 5' RACE reads were re-called with MiXCR into one record per CDR3 protein. The sample has 120,000 to 150,000 distinct CDR3 sequences; 4.1% are singletons. These receptors all stem from a female donor in good health. The CDR3 runs from the conserved cysteine through the conserved F or W. A D gene is named only where the DNA matches it firmly. Rows may omit the clone size; those that give it use once, few, many or a size class.

clone size: .; V gene: TRBV6-1; J gene: TRBJ2-1; D gene: TRBD1; CDR3 protein: CASSAQGAPGNEQFF; CDR3 DNA: TGTGCCAGCAGTGCACAGGGGGCGCCGGGCAATGAGCAGTTCTTC
clone size: many; V gene: TRBV5-1; J gene: TRBJ2-7; D gene: .; CDR3 protein: CASSLRLNYEQYF; CDR3 DNA: TGCGCCAGCAGCCTTCGACTTAACTACGAGCAGTACTTC
clone size: many; V gene: TRBV5-6; J gene: TRBJ1-4; D gene: TRBD1; CDR3 protein: CASSYRGINEKLFF; CDR3 DNA: TGTGCCAGCAGCTACAGGGGGATTAATGAAAAACTGTTTTTT
clone size: .; V gene: TRBV3-1; J gene: TRBJ1-1; D gene: .; CDR3 protein: CASSRGRQMNTEAFF; CDR3 DNA: TGTGCCAGCAGCCGAGGCAGACAGATGAACACTGAAGCTTTCTTT
clone size: few; V gene: TRBV20-1; J gene: TRBJ1-5; D gene: .; CDR3 protein: CSARDDPNQPQHF; CDR3 DNA: TGCAGTGCTAGAGATGATCCCAATCAGCCCCAGCATTTT
clone size: many; V gene: TRBV2; J gene: TRBJ1-4; D gene: .; CDR3 protein: CASSGGPVGNEKLFF; CDR3 DNA: TGTGCCAGCAGCGGGGGACCCGTCGGGAATGAAAAACTGTTTTTT
clone size: few; V gene: TRBV24-1; J gene: TRBJ2-2; D gene: .; CDR3 protein: CATSDAGTENTGELFF; CDR3 DNA: TGTGCCACCAGTGATGCCGGGACGGAGAACACCGGGGAGCTGTTTTTT
clone size: many; V gene: TRBV4-2; J gene: TRBJ2-3; D gene: TRBD1; CDR3 protein: CASSQEQGNPDTQYF; CDR3 DNA: TGTGCCAGCAGCCAAGAACAGGGGAATCCAGATACGCAGTATTTT
clone size: .; V gene: TRBV5-4; J gene: TRBJ2-3; D gene: TRBD2; CDR3 protein: CASSPRRGGDTQYF; CDR3 DNA: TGTGCCAGCAGCCCTCGGCGGGGGGGGGATACGCAGTATTTT
clone size: many; V gene: TRBV30; J gene: TRBJ1-6; D gene: TRBD1; CDR3 protein: CAWRNPDREYSPLHF; CDR3 DNA: TGTGCCTGGAGGAACCCAGACAGGGAATATTCACCCCTCCACTTT
clone size: few; V gene: TRBV4-2; J gene: TRBJ2-7; D gene: TRBD2; CDR3 protein: CASSQRAGGSDEQYF; CDR3 DNA: TGTGCCAGCAGCCAAAGGGCGGGGGGTTCGGACGAGCAGTACTTC
clone size: many; V gene: TRBV7-9; J gene: TRBJ1-6; D gene: TRBD1; CDR3 protein: CASSLYDRGNSPLHF; CDR3 DNA: TGTGCCAGCAGCCTCTATGACAGGGGAAATTCACCCCTCCACTTT
clone size: many; V gene: TRBV12-3/TRBV12-4; J gene: TRBJ2-3; D gene: TRBD2; CDR3 protein: CASSPGTSGGVADTQYF; CDR3 DNA: TGTGCCAGCAGTCCAGGGACTAGCGGGGGGGTTGCAGATACGCAGTATTTT
clone size: many; V gene: TRBV5-4; J gene: TRBJ1-3; D gene: .; CDR3 protein: CASFRQFDPSGNTIYF; CDR3 DNA: TGTGCCAGCTTTAGACAGTTCGACCCCTCTGGAAACACCATATATTTT
clone size: few; V gene: TRBV10-3; J gene: TRBJ1-2; D gene: .; CDR3 protein: CAISEGGGRKGYTF; CDR3 DNA: TGTGCCATCAGTGAAGGGGGGGGACGTAAGGGCTACACCTTC
clone size: .; V gene: TRBV7-9; J gene: TRBJ1-3; D gene: .; CDR3 protein: CASSLGLGSSGNTIYF; CDR3 DNA: TGTGCCAGCAGCTTAGGGCTGGGGAGCTCTGGAAACACCATATATTTT
clone size: many; V gene: TRBV7-2; J gene: TRBJ1-1; D gene: .; CDR3 protein: CASLRPMNTEAFF; CDR3 DNA: TGTGCCAGCCTCCGTCCTATGAACACTGAAGCTTTCTTT
clone size: .; V gene: TRBV7-9; J gene: TRBJ2-1; D gene: TRBD1; CDR3 protein: CASSAGQGDNEQFF; CDR3 DNA: TGTGCCAGCAGCGCGGGACAGGGTGACAATGAGCAGTTCTTC
clone size: many; V gene: TRBV7-2; J gene: TRBJ2-3; D gene: TRBD2; CDR3 protein: CASSLAFGAGRSTDTQYF; CDR3 DNA: TGTGCCAGCAGCTTAGCGTTTGGAGCGGGGAGGAGCACAGATACGCAGTATTTT
clone size: many; V gene: TRBV27; J gene: TRBJ2-7; D gene: TRBD1; CDR3 protein: CASSFDRAGEQYF; CDR3 DNA: TGTGCCAGCAGTTTCGACAGGGCTGGCGAGCAGTACTTC
clone size: many; V gene: TRBV4-2; J gene: TRBJ1-5; D gene: TRBD1; CDR3 protein: CASSPHRGWNQPQHF; CDR3 DNA: TGTGCCAGCAGCCCTCACAGGGGATGGAATCAGCCCCAGCATTTT
clone size: many; V gene: TRBV5-6; J gene: TRBJ1-6; D gene: .; CDR3 protein: CASSFGRLLHF; CDR3 DNA: TGTGCCAGCAGCTTTGGCAGACTCCTCCACTTT
clone size: many; V gene: TRBV6-2/TRBV6-3; J gene: TRBJ2-5; D gene: .; CDR3 protein: CASSLDGWKDF; CDR3 DNA: TGTGCCAGCAGTTTGGACGGGTGGAAGGACTTC